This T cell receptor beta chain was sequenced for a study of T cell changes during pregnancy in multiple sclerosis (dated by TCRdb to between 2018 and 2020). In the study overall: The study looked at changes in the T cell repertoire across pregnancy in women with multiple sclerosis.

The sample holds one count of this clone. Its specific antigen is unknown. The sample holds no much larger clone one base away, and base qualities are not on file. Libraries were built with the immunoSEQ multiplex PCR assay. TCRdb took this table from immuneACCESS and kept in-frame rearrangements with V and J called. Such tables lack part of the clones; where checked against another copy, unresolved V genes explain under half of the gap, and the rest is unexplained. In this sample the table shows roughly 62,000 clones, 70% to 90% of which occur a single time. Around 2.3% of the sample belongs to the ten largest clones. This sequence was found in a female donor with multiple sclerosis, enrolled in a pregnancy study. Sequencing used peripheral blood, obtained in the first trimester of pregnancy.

The DNA is TGTGCCAGCAGCCCCGCGAAGAAAACAGATACGCAGTATTTT. This codes for CASSPAKKTDTQYF. This chain joins TRBV7-9 to TRBJ2-3, with the D gene uncertain. V drops 5 bases and J drops 3 bases, leaving 12 bases in between. Taken from the germline V gene (reference sequence), the CDR1 and CDR2 loops are SEHNR and FQNEAQ. From the cysteine through the phenylalanine, the CDR3 covers 14 amino acids. The CDR3 DNA has 42 bases and is translated from base 1.